Each of the 9 T cell receptor beta chains below was sequenced from the same sample in a study of blood T cell repertoires in COVID-19. Repertoires were generated with immunoSEQ multiplex PCR, while TCRdb's copy carries only in-frame clones and drops some. The table shows about 110,000 clones, with about three quarters occurring only once. The specimen was peripheral blood. The source is a human donor in a cohort sampled during active or convalescent COVID-19.

The genes are TRBV19 and TRBJ1-2; TRBD1 matches at 7 bases. The CDR3 covers 15 residues. V lost 5 bases and J lost 5; bases outside the gene matches: 11. Germline V lookup: CDR1 LNHDA, CDR2 SQIVND (reference sequence). The DNA for the CDR3 is TGTGCCAGTAGTGTCGGACAGGTCCGGGGTTATGGCTACACCTTC. Translating it yields CASSVGQVRGYGYTF.

This chain joins TRBV4-3 and TRBJ2-3; TRBD2 agrees at 7 bases. V shed 1 base and J 1 base; nucleotides not matched to a gene: 8. This CDR3 is 17 amino acids long. Germline V gene sequence: CDR1 LGHNA, CDR2 YSLEER. CDR3 DNA sequence: TGCGCCAGCAGCCAAGTCACTAGCGCGTCTGGCACAGATACGCAGTATTTT. Translating gives CASSQVTSASGTDTQYF.

The chain joins TRBV4-3 to TRBJ2-3, with 11 nucleotides matching TRBD2. Trimming removed 6 bases from V and 2 bases from J; junction bases left unmatched: 7. The germline V gene encodes CDR1 LGHNA and CDR2 YSLEER. This CDR3 region has 16 residues. The CDR3 reads CASRRIAGGSTDTQYF. Written as DNA, the CDR3 is TGCGCCAGCAGACGGATAGCGGGAGGGTCCACAGATACGCAGTATTTT.

The chain couples TRBV28 to TRBJ1-5; TRBD1 matches 8 bases. Per the germline V gene, CDR1 is MDHEN and CDR2 is SYDVKM. The CDR3 runs 15 residues. V lost 5 bases and J lost 7; bases outside the gene matches: 10. The CDR3 reads CASSLLTGGKQPQHF. CDR3 DNA: TGTGCCAGCAGTCTTCTAACAGGGGGGAAGCAGCCCCAGCATTTT.

CDR3 in amino acids: CASMVGVLLGEQFF. CDR3 bases: TGTGCCAGCATGGTGGGAGTCCTACTCGGAGAGCAGTTCTTC. This chain links TRBV6-5 with TRBJ2-1; D may be TRBD2 (5 bases). Germline-derived CDR1 and CDR2 are MNHEY and SVGAGI. The CDR3 extends over 14 amino acids. Trimming cost V 7 bases and J 10 bases, with 20 bases left between them.

The rearrangement links TRBV6-5 to TRBJ2-1, with D tentatively TRBD1 (5 bases). V lost 6 bases to trimming and J lost 6 bases, with 9 bases between them. Germline CDR1 is MNHEY and CDR2 is SVGAGI. The CDR3 totals 12 residues. Here the CDR3 reads CASRATVNEQFF. The CDR3 DNA is TGTGCCAGCAGAGCGACAGTCAATGAGCAGTTCTTC.

This chain uses TRBV18 with TRBJ2-1; TRBD2 agrees at 7 bases. Germline assignment: CDR1 KGHSH and CDR2 LQKENI. Trimming cost V 3 bases and J 5 bases; bases outside gene matches: 1. CDR3 length: 13 residues. The CDR3 here is CASSPLADNEQFF. CDR3 in DNA: TGTGCCAGCTCACCCCTAGCGGACAATGAGCAGTTCTTC. The entire variable domain, with the rest obtained from reference TRBV18 and TRBJ2-1, is as follows: NAGVMQNPRHLVRRRGQEARLRCSPMKGHSHVYWYRQLPEEGLKFMVYLQKENIIDESGMPKERFSAEFPKEGPSILRIQQVVRGDSAAYFCASSPLADNEQFFGPGTRLTVL.

The sample holds a few counts of this clone. V and J are TRBV15 and TRBJ2-3; D gene ambiguous. In germline, CDR1 is LNHNV, CDR2 YYDKDF (reference sequence). V was pared by 0 bases and J by 6 bases, with 4 bases between. This CDR3 has 12 residues. Here the CDR3 reads CATSRDLDTQYF. CDR3 DNA sequence: TGTGCCACCAGCAGAGATCTGGATACGCAGTATTTT.

Here the CDR3 reads CASSSLGGEYEKLFF. The CDR3 DNA sequence: TGTGCCAGCAGCTCATTGGGAGGGGAATATGAAAAACTGTTTTTT. The chain is built from TRBV7-2 and TRBJ1-4, with a tentative D call TRBD1 (5 bases). The CDR3 is made up of 15 amino acids. Germline-derived CDR1 and CDR2 are SGHTA and FQGNSA. The V end lost 4 bases, the J end lost 6 bases, and 15 bases lay between the germline ends.